The next 8 T cell receptor beta chains were all read from a single sample in a study of T cell responses to AZD1222 COVID-19 vaccine. Profiled with immunoSEQ multiplex PCR; TCRdb holds only in-frame clones, not every one. Among fewer than 150,000 clones listed, around 83% were seen once. Specimen: peripheral blood, collected 28 days after the second AZD1222 dose. Receptors originate from an adult who received the AZD1222 COVID-19 vaccine.

J is TRBJ1-5 and V is TRBV9; TRBD1 is a possible D gene (5 bases). The ends were cut back, 4 bases at V and 3 bases at J, with 14 bases in the middle. The CDR3 totals 15 residues. Germline values: CDR1 SGDLS, CDR2 YYNGEE. This CDR3 is CASSFRGQINQPQHF. The CDR3 bases are TGTGCCAGCAGCTTTAGGGGTCAGATCAATCAGCCCCAGCATTTT. Full variable domain (missing parts from reference TRBV9 and TRBJ1-5): DSGVTQTPKHLITATGQRVTLRCSPRSGDLSVYWYQQSLDQGLQFLIQYYNGEERAKGNILERFSAQQFPDLHSELNLSSLELGDSALYFCASSFRGQINQPQHFGDGTRLSIL.

The V gene is TRBV5-4, the J gene TRBJ2-2; D could derive from TRBD1 or TRBD2 (6 bases each). The germline CDR1 and CDR2 sequences are SGHNT and YYREEE (reference sequence). The CDR3 is 14 residues long. The V end was cut by 2 bases, the J end by 4 bases, with 9 bases between. The CDR3 DNA follows: TGTGCCAGCAGCTTAGGAGGGGGCACCGGGGAGCTGTTTTTT. Amino acids: CASSLGGGTGELFF.

The gene calls are TRBV27 and TRBJ2-5; 8 nucleotides match TRBD1. Germline values: CDR1 MNHEY, CDR2 SMNVEV (reference sequence). The ends lost 5 bases at V and 5 bases at J; junction bases unmatched: 13. The CDR3 has 16 amino acids. The CDR3 DNA reads TGTGCCAGCAGTGTCCTCGGACAGGGATTTGGCGAGACCCAGTACTTC. Amino acids: CASSVLGQGFGETQYF.

This chain connects TRBV9 to TRBJ2-7; 8 bases match TRBD1. Germline CDR1 and CDR2: SGDLS and YYNGEE. This CDR3 is 15 amino acids long. The trim removed 2 bases at V and 5 bases at J, leaving 9 bases unmatched. For the CDR3, the DNA is TGTGCCAGCAGCGTCGACGGACAGGGTTCCAACGAGCAGTACTTC. This codes for CASSVDGQGSNEQYF.

The count of this clone is one. The V call is TRBV28, the J call TRBJ2-7, with 11 positions matching TRBD2. In germline, CDR1 is MDHEN, CDR2 SYDVKM. The V and J ends lost 6 bases and 4 bases, in that order; junction bases with no gene match: 8. The CDR3 covers 15 residues. CDR3 residues: CASSALAGGGYEQYF. CDR3 DNA: TGTGCCAGCAGCGCTCTAGCGGGAGGTGGGTACGAGCAGTACTTC.

There are many counts of this clone. The chain is built from TRBV6-2 or TRBV6-3 and TRBJ2-7; TRBD1 matches 7 bases. CDR3 size: 18 residues. Trimming removed 5 bases from V and 2 bases from J; junction bases left unmatched: 18. Germline V lookup: CDR1 MNHEY, CDR2 SVGEGT. CDR3 residues: CASSDAAWTGERPYEQYF. Written as DNA, the CDR3 is TGTGCCAGCAGTGACGCAGCGTGGACAGGAGAAAGGCCCTACGAGCAGTACTTC.

The genes are TRBV13 and TRBJ1-2; 7 nucleotides agree with TRBD1. The trim removed 6 bases at V and 8 bases at J, leaving 12 bases unmatched. The CDR3 runs to 14 residues. Germline CDR1 reads PRHDT; CDR2 reads FYEKMQ (reference sequence). The DNA of the CDR3 is TGTGCCAGCAGACCCGGGACAGCCCCTCCAGGCTACACCTTC. It yields the protein CASRPGTAPPGYTF.

V and J are TRBV4-1 and TRBJ1-2; a weak D match, TRBD1 (5 bases). Germline V gives CDR1 MGHRA, CDR2 YSYEKL. The CDR3 loop spans 16 amino acids. V lost 5 bases to trimming and J lost 3 bases, with 19 bases between them. This CDR3 is CASSWDQRTPYYGYTF. In DNA, the CDR3 is TGCGCCAGCAGCTGGGACCAAAGGACCCCTTACTATGGCTACACCTTC.